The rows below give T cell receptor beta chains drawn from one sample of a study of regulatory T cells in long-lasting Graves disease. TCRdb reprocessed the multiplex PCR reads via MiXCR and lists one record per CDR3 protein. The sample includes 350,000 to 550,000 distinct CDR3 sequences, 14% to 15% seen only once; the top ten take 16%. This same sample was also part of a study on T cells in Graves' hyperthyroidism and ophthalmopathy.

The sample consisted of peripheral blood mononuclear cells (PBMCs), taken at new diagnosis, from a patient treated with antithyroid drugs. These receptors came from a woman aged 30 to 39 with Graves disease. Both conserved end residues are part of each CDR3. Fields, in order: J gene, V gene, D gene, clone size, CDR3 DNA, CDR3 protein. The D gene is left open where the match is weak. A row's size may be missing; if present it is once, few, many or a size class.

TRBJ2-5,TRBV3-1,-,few,TGTGCCAGCAGCTCTCACAGGGATGGGACCCAGTACTTC,CASSSHRDGTQYF
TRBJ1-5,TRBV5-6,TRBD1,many,TGTGCCAGCAGCCGAAGGGACAGGGGTATCGATCAGCCCCAGCATTTT,CASSRRDRGIDQPQHF
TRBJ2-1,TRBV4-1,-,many,TGCGCCAGCAGCCAAGGGGCTAGCGAGGCTTCTGAGCAGTTCTTC,CASSQGASEASEQFF
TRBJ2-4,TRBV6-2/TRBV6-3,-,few,TGTGCCAGCAGTTCAGAGTTGGATCCAAACATTCAGTACTTC,CASSSELDPNIQYF
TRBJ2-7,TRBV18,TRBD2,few,TGTGCCAGCTCACCAAGCCCCTTAGCGGGCCGGGGGGGCTACGAGCAGTACTTC,CASSPSPLAGRGGYEQYF
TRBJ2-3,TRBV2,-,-,TGTGCCACCTATTGGGGGGAGGCCACAGATACGCAGTATTTT,CATYWGEATDTQYF
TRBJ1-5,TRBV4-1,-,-,TGCGCCAGCAGCAAACTTTACCTATTCCCCCAGCATTTT,CASSKLYLFPQHF
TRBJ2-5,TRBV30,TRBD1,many,TGTGCCTGTGGACAGGGAACGGAGACCCAGTACTTC,CACGQGTETQYF
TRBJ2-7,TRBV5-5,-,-,TGTGCCAGCAGCTTGGGTGGCCGACCCTACGAGCAGTACTTC,CASSLGGRPYEQYF
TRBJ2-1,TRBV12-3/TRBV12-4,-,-,TGTGCCAGCATCCCCTCGGGGTCGGTTGAGCAGTTCTTC,CASIPSGSVEQFF
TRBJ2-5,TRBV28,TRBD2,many,TGTGCCAGCAGTTTAAGCGGGAGGACCCAAGAGACCCAGTACTTC,CASSLSGRTQETQYF
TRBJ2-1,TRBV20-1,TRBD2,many,TGCAGTGGGGGACTAGGGGTCCATGAGCAGTTCTTC,CSGGLGVHEQFF
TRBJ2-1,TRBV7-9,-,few,TGTGCCAGCAAGGGGGAGAGCGTTGAGCAGTTCTTC,CASKGESVEQFF
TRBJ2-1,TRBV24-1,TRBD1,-,TGTGCCACCAGTGGAGGGACAGGTTACAATGAGCAGTTCTTC,CATSGGTGYNEQFF
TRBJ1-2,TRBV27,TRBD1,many,TGTGCCAGCAGTTCGACAGGGTATTTGAGTGGCTACACCTTC,CASSSTGYLSGYTF
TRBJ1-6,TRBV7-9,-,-,TGTGCCAGCAGCTCCATCAATTCACCCCTCCACTTT,CASSSINSPLHF
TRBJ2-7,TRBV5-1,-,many,TGCGCCAGCAGCTTGCTACCGGACTCCTACGAGCAGTACTTC,CASSLLPDSYEQYF